A single sample gave rise to the 7 T cell receptor beta chains below, sequenced in a study of cytomegalovirus exposure and HLA in healthy donors. Primers for the PCR totalled 60 Vbeta and 13 Jbeta. Profiling relied on immunoSEQ multiplex PCR, and the TCRdb table lists in-frame clones only, not all of them. The sample contains about 47,000 clones, under 75% of which appear only once. The sequenced sample consisted of PBMCs. The receptors were sampled from a man aged 25-40 years in good health and CMV-seronegative.

As to this clone: Other DNA sequences in the same sample also yield this CDR3. V gene TRBV6-6 combines with J gene TRBJ1-4; TRBD1 might be the D (6 bases). CDR3 length: 14 residues. V was clipped by 6 bases and J by 8 bases, with 16 bases between them. From germline, CDR1 is MNHNY and CDR2 SVGAGI (reference sequence). CDR3 nucleotide sequence: TGTGCCAGCAGGCGTCCAGGGGAATGGGAAAAACTGTTTTTT. Amino acid sequence: CASRRPGEWEKLFF.

This clone was seen only once. J is TRBJ1-4 and V is TRBV7-9; D unclear. This CDR3 contains 13 residues. CDR1 SEHNR and CDR2 FQNEAQ come from the germline V gene (reference sequence). Trimming took off 6 bases at V and 7 bases at J, with 12 bases between the two ends. Here the CDR3 reads CASSSQEVEKLFF. CDR3 in DNA: TGTGCCAGCAGTAGCCAGGAGGTTGAAAAACTGTTTTTT.

This clone has a handful of counts. This chain connects TRBV5-1 to TRBJ2-1; TRBD2 agrees at 9 bases. In germline, CDR1 is SGHRS, CDR2 YFSETQ. The CDR3 length is 16 residues. V lost 1 base to trimming and J lost 3 bases; unmatched junction nucleotides: 5. CDR3: CASSLNRLAVYNEQFF. The CDR3 DNA is TGCGCCAGCAGCTTGAACCGACTAGCGGTCTACAATGAGCAGTTCTTC.

The rearrangement links TRBV19 to TRBJ1-5; D may be TRBD1 (5 bases). This CDR3 comprises 18 residues. Between the trimmed V and J ends, which lost 0 bases and 5 bases, there was a span of 20 bases. CDR1 LNHDA and CDR2 SQIVND come from the germline V gene (reference sequence). The CDR3 nucleotides are TGTGCCAGTAGTATAGAACTCCTCCTAGGCGGGACCTATCAGCCCCAGCATTTT. It specifies CASSIELLLGGTYQPQHF. The complete variable domain, with remaining parts taken from reference TRBV19 and TRBJ1-5, reads DGGITQSPKYLFRKEGQNVTLSCEQNLNHDAMYWYRQDPGQGLRLIYYSQIVNDFQKGDIAEGYSVSREKKESFPLTVTSAQKNPTAFYLCASSIELLLGGTYQPQHFGDGTRLSIL.

The V and J genes are TRBV30 and TRBJ1-3, with a tentative D call TRBD1 (5 bases). CDR3 length: 14 residues. Between the trimmed V and J ends, which lost 3 bases and 0 bases, there was a span of 9 bases. Germline loops: CDR1 GTSNPN, CDR2 SVGIG (reference sequence). The CDR3 region has the DNA TGTGCCTGGAGACAGGTCTTCTCTGGAAACACCATATATTTT. This codes for CAWRQVFSGNTIYF.

Concerning this clone: Other DNA sequences in the same sample also yield this CDR3. V gene TRBV2 combines with J gene TRBJ1-1, with 7 bases that match TRBD1. Losses at the gene ends were 10 bases for V and 0 bases for J; bases not matched to a gene: 5. This CDR3 has 13 residues. Germline-derived CDR1 and CDR2 are SNHLY and FYNNEI. Here the CDR3 DNA reads TGTGCCACCCTGGACAGGTTGAACACTGAAGCTTTCTTT. Translating it yields CATLDRLNTEAFF.

This chain connects TRBV7-9 to TRBJ2-1; 8 bases agree with TRBD2. Germline V lookup: CDR1 SEHNR, CDR2 FQNEAQ (reference sequence). CDR3 length: 15 residues. J gave up 6 bases and V 5 bases, and 9 bases lay outside the gene matches. The CDR3 loop is CASSRAGTRSNEQFF. The CDR3 bases are TGTGCCAGCAGCAGGGCTGGGACTAGAAGCAATGAGCAGTTCTTC.